This TCR beta chain stems from a study of read filtering for tumor transcriptome and immune sequencing. Sampling of bone marrow took place during active disease in every patient. The CDR3 runs 16 residues. With 0 bases removed from V and 4 bases from J, the gap between germline ends came to 15 bases. The germline gives CDR1 MDHEN, CDR2 SYDVKM. Study-wide results and limits: Compared with RNA-seq, IR-seq gave much higher clonotype depth and reliability. IR-seq and RNA-seq agreed better without single-read clonotypes. Approximately 77% of IR-seq clonotypes had a single read, yet these held around 4% of reads.

Molecular barcoded adaptors covering alpha/delta and beta/gamma chains were used on approximately 400 ng RNA. TCRdb called the reads again in MiXCR, with one record for every CDR3 protein. The table lists tens of thousands of distinct CDR3 sequences, about 21% of them singletons. Notes on this clonotype: Its target is not known.

The sequence was collected from a donor at least 40 years old with multiple myeloma. Material for sequencing was a population of CD138-negative cells sorted from bone marrow. The rearrangement joins TRBV28 to TRBJ1-1; D might be TRBD1 (6 bases). CDR3 sequence: CASSLWAGDSGTEAFF. CDR3 DNA: TGTGCCAGCAGTTTATGGGCAGGGGATAGCGGCACTGAAGCTTTCTTT.